This passage covers 17 T cell receptor beta chains from one sample sequenced in a study of post-analysis software for immune sequencing data. Every TCR beta cDNA library bore unique molecular identifiers. TCRdb reprocessed the PCR reads with MiXCR, giving one entry per CDR3 protein. The sample lists some 800,000 distinct CDR3 sequences, around 46% occurring once. Antigens for these TCRs are unknown. Findings and caveats of the study: Relative to controls, patients had five TRBV segments at higher frequency, with TRBV5-6, TRBV5-1 and TRBV20-1 among these.

The material sequenced was blood. All receptors come from a girl aged 5 to 17 with multiple sclerosis.

This chain connects TRBV5-5 to TRBJ1-4, with a tentative D call TRBD1 (6 bases). Per germline, CDR1 SGHKS and CDR2 YYEKEE (reference sequence). The CDR3 sequence is 14 residues long. V dropped 2 bases and J dropped 8 bases, with 13 bases sitting between them. The CDR3 reads CASSFEQGSEKLFF. The CDR3 region has the DNA TGTGCCAGCAGCTTCGAACAGGGAAGCGAAAAACTGTTTTTT.

This chain connects TRBV30 to TRBJ2-2, with D tentatively TRBD1 (5 bases). Germline V lookup: CDR1 GTSNPN, CDR2 SVGIG (reference sequence). V lost 8 bases and J lost 0, with 13 bases in between. The CDR3 has 14 residues. This CDR3 is CANRQSPNTGELFF. CDR3 coding DNA: TGTGCCAACAGACAGTCTCCGAACACCGGGGAGCTGTTTTTT.

This clonotype was counted once. This chain joins TRBV30 and TRBJ1-2, with D possibly being TRBD1 (6 bases). The CDR3 length is 13 residues. Germline CDR1 GTSNPN, CDR2 SVGIG (reference sequence). CDR3 sequence reads: CPQSSGGRPGYTF. The CDR3 bases are TGTCCCCAATCAAGCGGGGGGCGCCCTGGCTACACCTTC.

The chain uses TRBV10-3 and TRBJ1-2; 9 nucleotides match TRBD1. The CDR3 has 11 residues. The junction had 4 bases not matched to a gene; V was cut back by 11 bases and J by 6 bases. The germline V gene has CDR1 ENHRY and CDR2 SYGVKD. The CDR3 sequence is CALRTGDGYTF. The CDR3 DNA reads TGTGCCTTACGGACAGGGGATGGCTACACCTTC.

The chain couples TRBV5-1 to TRBJ1-1, with D uncertain. Germline V gene data show CDR1 as SGHRS and CDR2 as YFSETQ. V gave up 2 bases and J gave up 2 bases, with 7 bases separating them. The CDR3 runs to 13 residues. The CDR3 coding sequence is TGCGCCAGCAGCTTAAACGCCAACACTGAAGCTTTCTTT. Translated: CASSLNANTEAFF.

The V call is TRBV12-5, the J call TRBJ1-2; D is unclear. The ends were cut back, 4 bases at V and 2 bases at J, with 8 bases in the middle. The CDR3 length is 13 residues. CDR1 and CDR2 from the germline V gene are LGHNT and FRNRAP. As DNA, the CDR3 is TGTGCTAGTGGTTGGACGGCGAACTATGGCTACACCTTC. Its translation: CASGWTANYGYTF.

Remarks on this clonotype: At one end the junction does not follow the germline gene, possibly because of a read error. This sequence joins TRBV10-3 and TRBJ2-1; D perhaps matches TRBD2 (5 bases). The CDR3 is made up of 16 amino acids. CDR1 is ENHRY and CDR2 is SYGVKD in the germline V gene. CDR3 amino acids: CAIGESTSGSYNEQFF. The CDR3, as DNA: TGTGCCATCGGTGAGTCGACGAGCGGCTCCTACAATGAGCAGTTCTTC.

CDR3 amino acids: CASSLGGSLIETQYF. Here the CDR3 DNA reads TGCGCCAGCAGCTTGGGAGGGAGCCTGATAGAGACCCAGTACTTC. The chain uses TRBV5-1 and TRBJ2-7, with D tentatively TRBD2 (5 bases). Gene TRBJ2-5 matches the end of the DNA better, so the J call may be wrong. The germline V gene encodes CDR1 SGHRS and CDR2 YFSETQ. CDR3 length: 15 residues.

This clonotype was counted at least ten times. The chain uses TRBV11-1 and TRBJ2-1; D ambiguous. Trimming removed 3 bases from V and 5 bases from J, with 8 bases in between. Per the germline V gene, CDR1 is SGHAT and CDR2 is FQDESV (reference sequence). CDR3 length equals 13 residues. The CDR3 spells CASSFGPNNEQFF. In nucleotides, the CDR3 is TGTGCCAGCAGCTTCGGACCGAACAATGAGCAGTTCTTC.

The table lists this clonotype with a few counts. The chain's CDR3 is CASSQETAYEQYF. The CDR3 region has the DNA TGCGCCAGCAGCCAAGAGACAGCCTACGAGCAGTACTTC. The V call is TRBV4-1, the J call TRBJ2-7, with a possible D match to TRBD1 (5 bases). Between the trimmed V and J ends, which lost 0 bases and 2 bases, there was a span of 5 bases. Germline V lookup: CDR1 MGHRA, CDR2 YSYEKL. This CDR3 contains 13 residues.

This clonotype occurred a few times. V is TRBV4-1 and J is TRBJ2-3; no firm D call. V was trimmed by 0 bases and J by 5 bases, leaving 6 bases between them. This CDR3 has 13 amino acids. From germline, CDR1 is MGHRA and CDR2 YSYEKL. CDR3 nucleotides: TGCGCCAGCAGCCAAGAATCGGAAGATACGCAGTATTTT. Translated: CASSQESEDTQYF.

CDR3 protein: CASSGLRQYPAFF. In DNA form, the CDR3 reads TGTGCCAGCAGCGGACTACGACAGTATCCGGCTTTCTTT. The chain is built from TRBV9 and TRBJ1-1; possibly TRBD1 for D (5 bases). This CDR3 has 13 amino acids. Trimming left V 3 bases short and J 11 bases short, with 17 bases between. Germline loops: CDR1 SGDLS, CDR2 YYNGEE.

This clonotype was recorded a few times. This chain connects TRBV29-1 to TRBJ2-7, with D possibly called TRBD1 or TRBD2 (5 bases each). V lost 8 bases and J lost 2, with 19 bases in between. CDR1 SQVTM and CDR2 ANQGSEA come from the germline V gene. The CDR3 covers 14 residues. CDR3 coding DNA: TGCAGCCTCCCGGGTTGGGGACGACCCTACGAGCAGTACTTC. This codes for CSLPGWGRPYEQYF.

The V gene is TRBV7-9, the J gene TRBJ2-1, with 9 bases that match TRBD1. CDR1 SEHNR and CDR2 FQNEAQ come from the germline V gene (reference sequence). The length of the CDR3 is 15 residues. V trimming: 3 bases; J trimming: 8 bases; junction bases outside the gene matches: 8. This chain's CDR3 is CASSLGRTGEDEQFF. CDR3 coding DNA: TGTGCCAGCAGCTTGGGCCGGACAGGGGAGGATGAGCAGTTCTTC.

The chain uses TRBV12-3 or TRBV12-4 and TRBJ1-4; D is ambiguous. The CDR3 totals 16 residues. V lost 3 bases and J lost 0, with 11 bases in between. This CDR3 is CASSFQLFATNEKLFF. CDR3 nucleotide sequence: TGTGCCAGCAGTTTTCAGCTATTTGCAACTAATGAAAAACTGTTTTTT.

V gene TRBV4-3 combines with J gene TRBJ2-6; 7 positions agree with TRBD2. The ends lost 2 bases at V and 0 bases at J; junction bases unmatched: 4. Germline values: CDR1 LGHNA, CDR2 YSLEER. This CDR3 spans 17 amino acids. The DNA for the CDR3 is TGCGCCAGCAGCCAATTCCGGGGGGACTCTGGGGCCAACGTCCTGACTTTC. Protein product: CASSQFRGDSGANVLTF.

The gene calls are TRBV5-6 and TRBJ2-4; D is perhaps TRBD2 (7 bases). The CDR3 totals 14 residues. The germline V gene has CDR1 SGHDT and CDR2 YYEEEE. Trimming took 3 bases from V and 13 from J, leaving 20 bases between them. CDR3 DNA: TGTGCCAGCAGCTGGGGGGGACACTCGCGAGAGCAGTACTTC. Amino acids: CASSWGGHSREQYF.